This T cell receptor (beta chain) was recovered during a study of patients and donors after allogeneic stem cell transplantation. This clonotype turned up a few times. TCRdb reprocessed the RT-PCR reads via MiXCR and lists one record per CDR3 protein. Among roughly 230,000 distinct CDR3 sequences listed, roughly an eighth were seen once. Source material: blood, either unsorted or a sorted T cell fraction (not recorded which). This TCR was sampled from a human donor who was either an allogeneic HSCT recipient or a stem cell or donor lymphocyte infusion donor (not recorded which). It is not recorded whose cells these are; they may come from a transplant donor.

This CDR3 is CSAAQGLGGYGYTF. The CDR3, as DNA: TGCAGTGCAGCACAGGGCTTAGGAGGCTATGGCTACACCTTC. The chain uses TRBV20-1 and TRBJ1-2; TRBD1 is a possible D gene (6 bases). V lost 6 bases, J lost 4 bases, and 18 bases lay in between. This CDR3 is built from 14 residues. CDR1 and CDR2 from the germline V gene are DFQATT and SNEGSKA (reference sequence).